Listed below are T cell receptor beta chains from one sample, sequenced in a study of T cell responses to AZD1222 COVID-19 vaccine. Assay used: immunoSEQ multiplex PCR; TCRdb lists only in-frame clones, some missing. The table has some 170,000 clones, approximately 91% seen once. The sequencing used peripheral blood, collected on day 0 of AZD1222 vaccination. The receptor source for this set is an adult in good health. Both conserved end residues are part of each CDR3. A row's size may be missing; if present it is once, few, many or a size class.

-,15,TRBV7-3,CASSPTGLGSGELFF
-,12,TRBV19,CATDRGRTEAFF
-,13,TRBV28,CASSPDRGSPLHF
-,15,TRBV5-4,CASSLSPDSNQPQHF
-,14,TRBV9,CASSARRGYQGFFF
-,16,TRBV15,CATSRDFIGTNEKLFF
few,16,TRBV7-8,CASSFRAGTGGETQYF
-,14,TRBV7-2,CASSFASSYNEQFF
-,14,TRBV3-1/TRBV3-2,CASSQPWRDSDAFF
few,13,TRBV7-8,CASSPNPGSEAFF
-,15,TRBV6-2/TRBV6-3,CASSTQTGSPYEQYF
-,12,TRBV7-9,CASTLLDSPLHF
-,14,TRBV2,CASTDARGRRGYTF
-,18,TRBV5-1,CASSIGTSGGISTDTQYF
-,13,TRBV7-9,CASSDVLVETQYF
-,15,TRBV3-1/TRBV3-2,CASAPLAGSTDTQYF
-,15,TRBV19,CASSTLGLDQETQYF
-,15,TRBV7-6,CASSLGNSRNEKLFF
-,16,TRBV5-1,CASSSLAGKYQETQYF
-,14,TRBV2,CASRIGAGGDTQYF
-,13,TRBV5-1,CASSNLAGNEQFF
-,12,TRBV7-8,CASSLVGYGYTF
-,17,TRBV5-8,CASSLGTGPYSNQPQHF
-,15,TRBV11-1,CASSFDRTYQETQYF
-,12,TRBV5-4,CASSRGGETQYF
-,12,TRBV10-3,CAIGQGDQPQHF
-,15,TRBV5-1,CASSSTGAYNQPQHF